Following are 15 T cell receptor beta chains from one sample sequenced in a study of spatial heterogeneity in lung cancer. MiXCR was run by TCRdb on the 5' RACE reads, yielding one entry per CDR3 protein. This sample carries 60,000 to 75,000 distinct CDR3 sequences, about 6.3% of them seen once, and the ten largest clones take under 15%. Time point in this sample: sample taken at primary tumor resection. The sequenced sample was PBMCs, obtained at surgery. The source of these receptors is a female donor with early-stage non-small cell lung cancer.

The chain links TRBV7-2 to TRBJ2-3; TRBD1 agrees at 9 bases. CDR3 size: 14 residues. V trimming: 3 bases; J trimming: 3 bases; junction bases outside the gene matches: 1. Germline CDR1 and CDR2: SGHTA and FQGNSA. This CDR3 is CASSFGTGTDTQYF. CDR3 DNA sequence: TGTGCCAGCAGCTTTGGGACAGGGACAGATACGCAGTATTTT.

The table lists this clonotype with a few counts. V gene TRBV5-1 combines with J gene TRBJ1-3; D not certain. Trimming stripped 3 bases from V and 0 bases from J, with 10 bases between. The CDR3 spans 15 residues. Germline assignment: CDR1 SGHRS and CDR2 YFSETQ. The CDR3 spells CASSSSVLSGNTIYF. CDR3 nucleotides: TGCGCCAGCAGCTCATCGGTCCTCTCTGGAAACACCATATATTTT.

This clonotype was counted many times. The chain carries TRBV19 and TRBJ2-2, with D hard to call. V shed 7 bases and J shed 5 bases, with 14 bases lying between them. Germline assignment: CDR1 LNHDA and CDR2 SQIVND (reference sequence). The CDR3 totals 14 residues. This chain's CDR3 is CASKGLIGTGELFF. CDR3 in DNA: TGTGCCAGTAAGGGATTGATCGGGACCGGGGAGCTGTTTTTT.

This clonotype was seen many times. The chain is built from TRBV29-1 and TRBJ2-5; 11 bases line up with TRBD1. CDR1 and CDR2 from the germline V gene are SQVTM and ANQGSEA. V was pared by 6 bases and J by 6 bases, with 0 bases of the junction left unmatched. This CDR3 region has 11 residues. The chain's CDR3 is CSVDRGQTQYF. The CDR3 coding sequence is TGCAGCGTGGACAGGGGGCAGACCCAGTACTTC.

At least ten counts were recorded for this clonotype. V gene TRBV5-1 combines with J gene TRBJ2-2; tentatively, D is TRBD1 (5 bases). V shed 4 bases and J shed 1 base, with 11 bases lying between them. The CDR3 runs to 15 residues. Germline assignment: CDR1 SGHRS and CDR2 YFSETQ. The CDR3 DNA reads as TGCGCCAGCAGCCCCCTTGACAGGAACACCGGGGAGCTGTTTTTT. Protein: CASSPLDRNTGELFF.

This clonotype was counted many times. The chain has TRBV20-1 and TRBJ1-2; possibly TRBD1 for D (6 bases). This CDR3 contains 15 residues. V lost 3 bases to trimming and J lost 4 bases, with 18 bases between them. CDR1 DFQATT and CDR2 SNEGSKA come from the germline V gene (reference sequence). As DNA, the CDR3 is TGCAGTGCTAGGACCCCCACAGGGCCAGGCTATGGCTACACCTTC. Amino acids: CSARTPTGPGYGYTF.

This clonotype was seen many times. The chain uses TRBV20-1 and TRBJ1-4; D is unclear. CDR1 and CDR2 (germline): DFQATT, SNEGSKA (reference sequence). This CDR3 is built from 15 residues. Trimming removed 0 bases at V and 3 bases at J, with 11 bases between. The CDR3 loop is CSARDFLGSNEKLFF. The CDR3 bases are TGCAGTGCTAGAGATTTCTTGGGATCTAATGAAAAACTGTTTTTT.

This clonotype showed up just a few times. V gene TRBV11-2 combines with J gene TRBJ2-7, with TRBD2 identical over 9 bases. The germline CDR1 and CDR2 sequences are SGHAT and FQNNGV. The ends lost 3 bases at V and 0 bases at J; junction bases unmatched: 6. This CDR3 is built from 16 residues. CDR3 nucleotide sequence: TGTGCCAGCAGCTTTACTCTAGCGGGGAGCTCCTACGAGCAGTACGTC. Protein sequence: CASSFTLAGSSYEQYV.

This clonotype was seen many times. The chain is built from TRBV11-2 and TRBJ2-7; the match to TRBD2 covers 7 bases. Germline V gene sequence: CDR1 SGHAT, CDR2 FQNNGV. Trimming at V came to 3 bases and at J to 4 bases, leaving 6 bases not matched to a gene. The CDR3 is 14 amino acids. CDR3 residues: CASSFGGSAYEQYF. The CDR3 DNA reads as TGTGCCAGCAGCTTCGGCGGGAGCGCATACGAGCAGTACTTC.

The sample holds many counts of this clonotype. The chain joins TRBV28 to TRBJ1-4, with TRBD1 identical over 9 bases. This CDR3 has 13 residues. The germline V gene encodes CDR1 MDHEN and CDR2 SYDVKM. V lost 8 bases, J lost 7 bases, and 5 bases stayed unmatched. This CDR3 reads CASLTGGGEKLFF. The CDR3 bases are TGTGCCAGCCTCACAGGGGGCGGTGAAAAACTGTTTTTT.

J is TRBJ2-5 and V is TRBV5-4, with 7 positions matching TRBD1. The germline V gene has CDR1 SGHNT and CDR2 YYREEE (reference sequence). Trimming at V came to 4 bases and at J to 3 bases, leaving 0 bases not matched to a gene. There are 12 residues in the CDR3. Here the CDR3 reads CASSTGEETQYF. As DNA, the CDR3 is TGTGCCAGCAGCACAGGGGAAGAGACCCAGTACTTC.

This clonotype turned up a few times. This rearrangement joins TRBV9 to TRBJ2-1; TRBD2 aligns across 10 bases. The CDR3 is 15 residues long. Trimming at V came to 4 bases and at J to 5 bases, leaving 6 bases not matched to a gene. Germline CDR1 is SGDLS and CDR2 is YYNGEE. CDR3 residues: CASSPGLAANNEQFF. The CDR3 DNA reads TGTGCCAGCAGCCCTGGACTAGCGGCTAACAATGAGCAGTTCTTC. Full variable domain (outside the CDR3, taken from reference TRBV9 and TRBJ2-1): DSGVTQTPKHLITATGQRVTLRCSPRSGDLSVYWYQQSLDQGLQFLIQYYNGEERAKGNILERFSAQQFPDLHSELNLSSLELGDSALYFCASSPGLAANNEQFFGPGTRLTVL.

The chain joins TRBV28 to TRBJ1-5; possible D gene TRBD1, 6 bases. The V gene lost 6 bases and the J gene lost 7 bases, with 16 bases spanning the gap. CDR3 length equals 14 residues. Germline CDR1 MDHEN, CDR2 SYDVKM. The CDR3 protein is CASRPGGKGQPQHF. The CDR3 DNA follows: TGTGCCAGCAGGCCTGGGGGCAAAGGGCAGCCCCAGCATTTT.

Ten or more counts support this clonotype. DNA for the CDR3: TGTGCCAGCAGTCTCAGCGTGGGGCACACAGATACGCAGTATTTT. Amino acids: CASSLSVGHTDTQYF. The gene calls are TRBV5-6 and TRBJ2-3; D may be TRBD1 (5 bases). The CDR3 covers 15 residues. Trimming pared 5 bases from V and 2 bases from J, leaving 15 bases between. CDR1 and CDR2 (germline): SGHDT, YYEEEE.

This clonotype was detected many times. The J gene is TRBJ2-1, the V gene TRBV6-2 or TRBV6-3; 11 bases agree with TRBD2. Trimming removed 5 bases from V and 4 bases from J; junction bases left unmatched: 7. The CDR3 extends over 16 amino acids. Per the germline V gene, CDR1 is MNHEY and CDR2 is SVGEGT. Written as DNA, the CDR3 is TGTGCCAGCAGTCATATGACTAGCGGGACTTACAATGAGCAGTTCTTC. Residues: CASSHMTSGTYNEQFF.